The clone carrying this TCR beta chain has just a few counts. Study processing details: Quantification of nucleated cells was approximated via reference gene primer amplification. Some clones are missing from TCRdb's copy, which holds only in-frame ones; the method was immunoSEQ multiplex PCR. That table is the source of V, J and clone size, and D and trimming were worked out from the DNA. The table lists 38,000 or so clones, around four fifths of them singletons. The data were obtained in a study of blood T cell repertoires in COVID-19. Study as a whole: T cells, B-cell-depleted T cells, or PBMCs supplied cDNA or gDNA.

The CDR3 runs 20 residues. Germline loops: CDR1 SGHTA, CDR2 FQGTGA. Trimming at V came to 4 bases and at J to 0 bases, leaving 14 bases not matched to a gene. The sequence derives from a human donor in a cohort sampled during active or convalescent COVID-19. The donor label of this sample is uncertain. The sequenced sample consisted of peripheral blood. The gene calls are TRBV7-3 and TRBJ2-2; 10 nucleotides align to TRBD1. The DNA for the CDR3 is TGTGCCAGCAGCTCCCGGACAGGGGGGGTAGCGGGTGCGAACACCGGGGAGCTGTTTTTT. This gives the protein CASSSRTGGVAGANTGELFF. The full variable domain, completed using reference TRBV7-3 and TRBJ2-2, is GAGVSQTPSNKVTEKGKYVELRCDPISGHTALYWYRQSLGQGPEFLIYFQGTGAADDSGLPNDRFFAVRPEGSVSTLKIQRTERGDSAVYLCASSSRTGGVAGANTGELFFGEGSRLTVL.